The T cell receptor beta chain described here comes from a study of response to subunit inactivated influenza vaccine. With 5 bases clipped from V and 4 bases from J, the junction kept 7 bases outside the gene matches. The length of the CDR3 is 15 residues. In regard to this clonotype: The antigen remains undetermined.

General study results and limits: Authors suggested seasonal influenza vaccinations each recruit few new T cells.

TCRdb called the RT-PCR reads again in MiXCR, with one record for every CDR3 protein. Here the sample spans about 500,000 distinct CDR3 sequences, 10% to 15% being singletons. This receptor was identified in a man over 45 who received an inactivated influenza vaccine. Sequencing was performed on PBMCs from blood, taken more than 35 days after vaccination. The V and J genes are TRBV12-3 or TRBV12-4 and TRBJ2-5, with 10 bases matching TRBD1. The CDR3 protein is CASSPGQGGVETQYF. CDR3 in DNA: TGTGCCAGCAGTCCTGGACAGGGGGGAGTAGAGACCCAGTACTTC.